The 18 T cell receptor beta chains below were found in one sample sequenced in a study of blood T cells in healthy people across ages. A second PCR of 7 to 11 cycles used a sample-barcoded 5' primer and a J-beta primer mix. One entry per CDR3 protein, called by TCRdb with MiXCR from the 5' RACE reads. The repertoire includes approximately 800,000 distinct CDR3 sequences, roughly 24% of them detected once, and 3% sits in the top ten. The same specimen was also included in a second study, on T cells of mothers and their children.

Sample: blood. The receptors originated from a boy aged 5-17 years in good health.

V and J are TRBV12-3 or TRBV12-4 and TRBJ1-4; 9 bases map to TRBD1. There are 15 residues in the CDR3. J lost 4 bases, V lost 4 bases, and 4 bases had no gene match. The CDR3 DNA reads TGTGCCAGCAGTTCAGTGGGACAGGGTAATGAAAAACTGTTTTTT. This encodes CASSSVGQGNEKLFF.

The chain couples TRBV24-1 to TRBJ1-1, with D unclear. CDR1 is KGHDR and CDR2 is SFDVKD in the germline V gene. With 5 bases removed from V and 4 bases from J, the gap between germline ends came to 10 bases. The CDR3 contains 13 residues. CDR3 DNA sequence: TGTGCCACCAGTGGGGGTTTTGGCACTGAAGCTTTCTTT. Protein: CATSGGFGTEAFF.

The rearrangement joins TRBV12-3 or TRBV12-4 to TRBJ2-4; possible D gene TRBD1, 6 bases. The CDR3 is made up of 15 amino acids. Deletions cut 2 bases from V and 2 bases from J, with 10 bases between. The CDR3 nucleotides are TGTGCCAGCAGTTTACAACAGGGTCCCAAAAACATTCAGTACTTC. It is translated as CASSLQQGPKNIQYF.

The CDR3 nucleotides are TGTGCCAGCAGTTTTGGGACAGAACCTAACAATCAGCCCCAGCATTTT. This translates into CASSFGTEPNNQPQHF. This rearrangement joins TRBV28 to TRBJ1-5; 7 bases are a match to TRBD1. The germline CDR1 and CDR2 sequences are MDHEN and SYDVKM. The trim removed 3 bases at V and 3 bases at J, leaving 8 bases unmatched. This CDR3 has 16 amino acids.

The CDR3, as DNA: TGCGCCAGCAGCTCTACAGGGGGGCTCACAGATACGCAGTATTTT. Its protein product is CASSSTGGLTDTQYF. This chain connects TRBV5-1 to TRBJ2-3; TRBD1 matches 8 bases. This CDR3 spans 15 amino acids. Germline V gene lookup returns CDR1 SGHRS and CDR2 YFSETQ. J was trimmed by 2 bases and V by 3 bases; bases with no gene match: 5.

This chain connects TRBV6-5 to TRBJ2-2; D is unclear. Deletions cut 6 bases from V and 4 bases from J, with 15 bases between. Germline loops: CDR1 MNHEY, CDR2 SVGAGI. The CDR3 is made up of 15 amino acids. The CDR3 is CASSSGLMVTGELFF. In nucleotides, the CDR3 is TGTGCCAGCAGCTCTGGGCTTATGGTCACCGGGGAGCTGTTTTTT.

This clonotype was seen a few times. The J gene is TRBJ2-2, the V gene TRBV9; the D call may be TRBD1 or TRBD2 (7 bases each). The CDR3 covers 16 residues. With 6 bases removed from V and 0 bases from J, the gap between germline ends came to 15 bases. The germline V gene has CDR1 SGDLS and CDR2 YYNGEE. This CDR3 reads CASTQGGTSNTGELFF. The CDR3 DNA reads TGTGCCAGCACCCAGGGGGGGACTTCGAACACCGGGGAGCTGTTTTTT.

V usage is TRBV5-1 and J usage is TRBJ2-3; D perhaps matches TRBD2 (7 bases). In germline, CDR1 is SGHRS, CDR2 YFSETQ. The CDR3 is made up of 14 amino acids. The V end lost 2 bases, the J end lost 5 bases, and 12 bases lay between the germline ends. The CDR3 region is CASSFRGGGDTQYF. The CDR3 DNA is TGCGCCAGCAGCTTCAGGGGAGGGGGAGATACGCAGTATTTT.

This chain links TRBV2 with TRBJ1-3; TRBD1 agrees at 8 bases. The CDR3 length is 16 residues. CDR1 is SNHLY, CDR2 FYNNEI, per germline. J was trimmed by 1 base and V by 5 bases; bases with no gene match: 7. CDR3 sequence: CASSFYRGRSGNTIYF. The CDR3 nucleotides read TGTGCCAGCAGTTTCTACAGGGGGAGGTCTGGAAACACCATATATTTT.

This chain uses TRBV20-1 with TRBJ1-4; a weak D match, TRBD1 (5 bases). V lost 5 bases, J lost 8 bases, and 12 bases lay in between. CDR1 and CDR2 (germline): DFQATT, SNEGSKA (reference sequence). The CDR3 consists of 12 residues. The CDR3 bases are TGCAGTGCTGAAAAGGAGGGGGAAAAACTGTTTTTT. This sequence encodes CSAEKEGEKLFF.

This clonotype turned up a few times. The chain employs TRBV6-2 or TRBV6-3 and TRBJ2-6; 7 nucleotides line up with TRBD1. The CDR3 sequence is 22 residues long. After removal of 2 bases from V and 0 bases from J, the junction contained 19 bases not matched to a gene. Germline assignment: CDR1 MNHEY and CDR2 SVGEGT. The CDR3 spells CASSYVWGATGLALSGANVLTF. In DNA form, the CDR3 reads TGTGCCAGCAGTTACGTCTGGGGCGCGACAGGGTTGGCCCTCTCTGGGGCCAACGTCCTGACTTTC.

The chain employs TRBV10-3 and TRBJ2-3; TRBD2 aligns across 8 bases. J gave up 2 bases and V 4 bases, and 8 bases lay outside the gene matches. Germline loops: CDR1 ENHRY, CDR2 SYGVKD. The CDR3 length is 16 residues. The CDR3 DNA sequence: TGTGCCATCAGTGGTCGGGGCGGGGGGCACACAGATACGCAGTATTTT. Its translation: CAISGRGGGHTDTQYF.

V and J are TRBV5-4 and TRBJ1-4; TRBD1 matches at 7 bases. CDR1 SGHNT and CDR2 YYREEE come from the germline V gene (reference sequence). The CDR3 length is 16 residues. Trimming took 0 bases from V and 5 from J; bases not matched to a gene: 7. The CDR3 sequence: CASSLGSGTDNEKLFF. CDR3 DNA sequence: TGTGCCAGCAGCTTGGGGTCCGGGACAGACAATGAAAAACTGTTTTTT.

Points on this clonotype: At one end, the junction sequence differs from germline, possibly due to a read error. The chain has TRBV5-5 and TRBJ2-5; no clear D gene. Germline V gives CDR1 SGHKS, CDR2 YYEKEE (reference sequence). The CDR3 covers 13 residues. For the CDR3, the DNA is TGTACCAGCAGCTTGGCCCAGCAAGAGACCCAGTACTTC. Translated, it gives CTSSLAQQETQYF.

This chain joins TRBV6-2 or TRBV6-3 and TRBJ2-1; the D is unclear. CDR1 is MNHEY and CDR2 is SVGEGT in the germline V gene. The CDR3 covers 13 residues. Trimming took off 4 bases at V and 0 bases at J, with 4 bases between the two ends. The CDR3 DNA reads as TGTGCCAGCAGTTCAATCTCCTACAATGAGCAGTTCTTC. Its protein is CASSSISYNEQFF.

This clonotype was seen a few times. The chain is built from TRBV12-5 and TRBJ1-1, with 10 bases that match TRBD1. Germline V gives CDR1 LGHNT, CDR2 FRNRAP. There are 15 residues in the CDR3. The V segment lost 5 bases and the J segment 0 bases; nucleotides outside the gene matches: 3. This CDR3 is CASGLGTGVNTEAFF. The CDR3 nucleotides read TGTGCTAGTGGTCTAGGGACAGGGGTGAACACTGAAGCTTTCTTT.

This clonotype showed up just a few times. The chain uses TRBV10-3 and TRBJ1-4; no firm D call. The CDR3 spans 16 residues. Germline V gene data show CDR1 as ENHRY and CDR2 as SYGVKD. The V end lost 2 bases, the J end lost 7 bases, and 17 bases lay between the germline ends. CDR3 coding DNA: TGTGCCATCAGTGAGCCGTCGTGGCCGAATGGTGAAAAACTGTTTTTT. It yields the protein CAISEPSWPNGEKLFF.

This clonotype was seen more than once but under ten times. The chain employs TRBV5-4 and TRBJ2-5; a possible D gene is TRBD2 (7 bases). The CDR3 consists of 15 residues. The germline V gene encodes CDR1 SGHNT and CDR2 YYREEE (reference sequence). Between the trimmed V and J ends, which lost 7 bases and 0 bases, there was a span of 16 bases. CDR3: CASRLRGGYQETQYF. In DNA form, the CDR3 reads TGTGCCAGCCGTTTAAGGGGGGGGTACCAAGAGACCCAGTACTTC.